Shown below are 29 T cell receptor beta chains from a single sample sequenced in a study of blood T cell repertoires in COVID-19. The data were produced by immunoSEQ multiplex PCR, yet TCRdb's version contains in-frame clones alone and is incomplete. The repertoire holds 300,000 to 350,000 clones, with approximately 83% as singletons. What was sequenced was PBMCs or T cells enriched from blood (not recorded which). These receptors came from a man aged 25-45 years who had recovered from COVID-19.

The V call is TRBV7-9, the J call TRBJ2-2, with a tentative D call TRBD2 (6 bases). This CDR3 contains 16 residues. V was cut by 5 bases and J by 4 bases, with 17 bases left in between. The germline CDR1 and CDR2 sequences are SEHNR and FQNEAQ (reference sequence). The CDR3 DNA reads TGTGCCAGCAGCCCCCTGGGAGGCCGTGGCACCGGGGAGCTGTTTTTT. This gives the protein CASSPLGGRGTGELFF. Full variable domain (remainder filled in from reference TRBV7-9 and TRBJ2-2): DTGVSQNPRHKITKRGQNVTFRCDPISEHNRLYWYRQTLGQGPEFLTYFQNEAQLEKSRLLSDRFSAERPKGSFSTLEIQRTEQGDSAMYLCASSPLGGRGTGELFFGEGSRLTVL.

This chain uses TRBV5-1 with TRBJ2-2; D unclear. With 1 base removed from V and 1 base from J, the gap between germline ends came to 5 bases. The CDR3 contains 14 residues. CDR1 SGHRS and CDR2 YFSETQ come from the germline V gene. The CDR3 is CASSLTMNTGELFF. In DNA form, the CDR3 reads TGCGCCAGCAGCTTGACTATGAACACCGGGGAGCTGTTTTTT.

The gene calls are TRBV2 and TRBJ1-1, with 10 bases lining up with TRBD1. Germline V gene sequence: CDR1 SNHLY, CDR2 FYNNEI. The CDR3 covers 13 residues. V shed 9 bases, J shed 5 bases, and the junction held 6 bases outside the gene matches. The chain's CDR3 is CASTGQGGTEAFF. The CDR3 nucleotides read TGTGCCAGTACAGGACAGGGGGGGACTGAAGCTTTCTTT. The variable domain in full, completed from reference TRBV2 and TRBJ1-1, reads EPEVTQTPSHQVTQMGQEVILRCVPISNHLYFYWYRQILGQKVEFLVSFYNNEISEKSEIFDDQFSVERPDGSNFTLKIRSTKLEDSAMYFCASTGQGGTEAFFGQGTRLTVV.

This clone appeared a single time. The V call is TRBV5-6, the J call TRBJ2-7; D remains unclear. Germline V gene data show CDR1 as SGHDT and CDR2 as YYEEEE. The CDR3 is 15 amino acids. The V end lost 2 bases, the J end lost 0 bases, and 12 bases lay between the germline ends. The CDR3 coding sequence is TGTGCCAGCAGCTTCAGGCCCGAGAGCTCCTACGAGCAGTACTTC. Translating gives CASSFRPESSYEQYF. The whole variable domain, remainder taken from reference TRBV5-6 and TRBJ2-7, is DAGVTQSPTHLIKTRGQQVTLRCSPKSGHDTVSWYQQALGQGPQFIFQYYEEEERQRGNFPDRFSGHQFPNYSSELNVNALLLGDSALYLCASSFRPESSYEQYFGPGTRLTVT.

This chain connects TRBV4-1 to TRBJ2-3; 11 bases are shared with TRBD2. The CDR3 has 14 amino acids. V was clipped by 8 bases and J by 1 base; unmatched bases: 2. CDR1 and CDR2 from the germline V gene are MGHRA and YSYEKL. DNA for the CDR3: TGCGCCAGCGGTAGCGGGGGGGGCACAGATACGCAGTATTTT. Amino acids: CASGSGGGTDTQYF.

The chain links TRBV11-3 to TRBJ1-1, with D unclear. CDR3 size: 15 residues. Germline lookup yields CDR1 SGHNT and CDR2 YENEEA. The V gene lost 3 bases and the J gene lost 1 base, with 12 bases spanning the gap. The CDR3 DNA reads TGTGCCAGCAGCTTGTACAGCCATCGGAACACTGAAGCTTTCTTT. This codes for CASSLYSHRNTEAFF.

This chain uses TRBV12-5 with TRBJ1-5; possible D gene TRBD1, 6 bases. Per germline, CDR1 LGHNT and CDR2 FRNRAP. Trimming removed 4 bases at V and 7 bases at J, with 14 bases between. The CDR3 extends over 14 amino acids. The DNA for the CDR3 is TGTGCTAGTGGTTGGGACATCCCGAGGCAGCCCCAGCATTTT. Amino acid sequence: CASGWDIPRQPQHF.

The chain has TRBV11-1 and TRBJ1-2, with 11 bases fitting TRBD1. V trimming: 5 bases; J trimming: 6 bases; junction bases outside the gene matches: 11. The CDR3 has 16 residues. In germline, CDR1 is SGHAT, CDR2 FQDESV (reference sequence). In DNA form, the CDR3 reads TGTGCCAGCAGCCGTGGACAGGGGGCTGTCGGGGATGGCTACACCTTC. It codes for CASSRGQGAVGDGYTF.

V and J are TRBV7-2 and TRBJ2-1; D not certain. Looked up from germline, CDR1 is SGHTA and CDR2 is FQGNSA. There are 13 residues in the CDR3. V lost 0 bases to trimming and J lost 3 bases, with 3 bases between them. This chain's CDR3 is CASSLARYNEQFF. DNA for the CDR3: TGTGCCAGCAGCTTAGCCCGCTACAATGAGCAGTTCTTC.

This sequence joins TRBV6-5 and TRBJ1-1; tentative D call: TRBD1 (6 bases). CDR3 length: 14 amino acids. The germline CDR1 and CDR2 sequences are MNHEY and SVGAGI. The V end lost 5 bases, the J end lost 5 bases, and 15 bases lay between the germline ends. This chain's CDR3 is CASSITGRVTEAFF. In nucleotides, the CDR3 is TGTGCCAGCAGTATAACAGGGAGGGTGACTGAAGCTTTCTTT.

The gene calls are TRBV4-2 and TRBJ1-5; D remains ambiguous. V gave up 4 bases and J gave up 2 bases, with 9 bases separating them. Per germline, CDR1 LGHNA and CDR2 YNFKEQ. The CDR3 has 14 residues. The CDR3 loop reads CASSPEEGNQPQHF. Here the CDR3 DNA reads TGTGCCAGCAGCCCCGAGGAAGGCAATCAGCCCCAGCATTTT.

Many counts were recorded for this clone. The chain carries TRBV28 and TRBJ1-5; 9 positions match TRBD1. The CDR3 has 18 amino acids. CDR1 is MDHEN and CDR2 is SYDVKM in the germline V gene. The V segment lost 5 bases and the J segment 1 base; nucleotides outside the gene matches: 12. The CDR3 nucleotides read TGTGCCAGCAGTCTTTCATGGGACAGGGCGGCGAGCAATCAGCCCCAGCATTTT. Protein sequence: CASSLSWDRAASNQPQHF.

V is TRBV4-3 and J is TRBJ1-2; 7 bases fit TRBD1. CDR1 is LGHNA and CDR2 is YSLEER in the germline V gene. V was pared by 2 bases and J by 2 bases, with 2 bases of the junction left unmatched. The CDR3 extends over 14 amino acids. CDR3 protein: CASSQNRGNYGYTF. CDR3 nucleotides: TGCGCCAGCAGCCAAAACAGGGGCAACTATGGCTACACCTTC.

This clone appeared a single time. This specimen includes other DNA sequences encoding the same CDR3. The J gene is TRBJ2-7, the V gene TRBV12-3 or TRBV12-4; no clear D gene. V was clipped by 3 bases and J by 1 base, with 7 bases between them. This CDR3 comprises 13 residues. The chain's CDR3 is CASSFSHSYEQYF. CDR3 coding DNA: TGTGCCAGCAGTTTTTCCCATTCCTACGAGCAGTACTTC.

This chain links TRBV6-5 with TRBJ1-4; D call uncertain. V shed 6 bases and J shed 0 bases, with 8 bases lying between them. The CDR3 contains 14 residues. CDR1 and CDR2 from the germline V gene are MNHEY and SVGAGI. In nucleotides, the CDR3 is TGTGCCAGCAGCGCGTTAACAACTAATGAAAAACTGTTTTTT. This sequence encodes CASSALTTNEKLFF.

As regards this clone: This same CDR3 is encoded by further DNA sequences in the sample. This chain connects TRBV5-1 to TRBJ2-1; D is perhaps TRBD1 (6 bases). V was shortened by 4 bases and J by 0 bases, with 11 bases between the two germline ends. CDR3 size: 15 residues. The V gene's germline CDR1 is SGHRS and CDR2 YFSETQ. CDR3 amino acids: CASSRGQSSYNEQFF. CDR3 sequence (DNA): TGCGCCAGCAGCCGTGGACAGAGCTCCTACAATGAGCAGTTCTTC. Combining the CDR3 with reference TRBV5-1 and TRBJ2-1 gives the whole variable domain KAGVTQTPRYLIKTRGQQVTLSCSPISGHRSVSWYQQTPGQGLQFLFEYFSETQRNKGNFPGRFSGRQFSNSRSEMNVSTLELGDSALYLCASSRGQSSYNEQFFGPGTRLTVL.

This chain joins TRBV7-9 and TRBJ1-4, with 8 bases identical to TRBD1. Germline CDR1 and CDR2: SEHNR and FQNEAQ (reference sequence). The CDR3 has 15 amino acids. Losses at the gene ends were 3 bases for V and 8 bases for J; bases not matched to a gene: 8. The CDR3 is CASSLGTGQREKLFF. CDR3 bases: TGTGCCAGCAGCTTGGGGACAGGCCAGAGGGAAAAACTGTTTTTT. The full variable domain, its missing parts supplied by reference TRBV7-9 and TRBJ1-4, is DTGVSQNPRHKITKRGQNVTFRCDPISEHNRLYWYRQTLGQGPEFLTYFQNEAQLEKSRLLSDRFSAERPKGSFSTLEIQRTEQGDSAMYLCASSLGTGQREKLFFGSGTQLSVL.

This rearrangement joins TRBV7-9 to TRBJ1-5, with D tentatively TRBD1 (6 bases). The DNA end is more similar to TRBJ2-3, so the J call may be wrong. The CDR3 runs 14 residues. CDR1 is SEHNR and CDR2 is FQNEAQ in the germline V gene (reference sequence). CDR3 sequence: CASSSTGLKQPQYF. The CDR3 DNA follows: TGTGCCAGCAGCTCAACAGGGCTAAAGCAGCCCCAGTATTTT.

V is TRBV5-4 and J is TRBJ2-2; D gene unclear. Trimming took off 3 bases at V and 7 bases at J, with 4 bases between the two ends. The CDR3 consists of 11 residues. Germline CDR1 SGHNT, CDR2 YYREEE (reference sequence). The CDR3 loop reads CASSYRGELFF. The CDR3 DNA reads TGTGCCAGCAGCTATCGCGGGGAGCTGTTTTTT.

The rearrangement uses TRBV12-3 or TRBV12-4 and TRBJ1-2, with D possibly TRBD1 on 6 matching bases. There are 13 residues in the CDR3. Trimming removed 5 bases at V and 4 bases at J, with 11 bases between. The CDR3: CASSQGQFYGYTF. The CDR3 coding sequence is TGTGCCAGCAGTCAGGGGCAGTTCTATGGCTACACCTTC.

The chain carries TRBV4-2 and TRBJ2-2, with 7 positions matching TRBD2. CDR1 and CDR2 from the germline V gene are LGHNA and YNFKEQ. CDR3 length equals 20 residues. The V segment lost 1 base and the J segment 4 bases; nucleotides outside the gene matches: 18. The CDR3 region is CASSQVLLGTSGMGTGELFF. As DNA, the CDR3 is TGTGCCAGCAGCCAAGTACTCCTCGGAACGAGCGGGATGGGCACCGGGGAGCTGTTTTTT.

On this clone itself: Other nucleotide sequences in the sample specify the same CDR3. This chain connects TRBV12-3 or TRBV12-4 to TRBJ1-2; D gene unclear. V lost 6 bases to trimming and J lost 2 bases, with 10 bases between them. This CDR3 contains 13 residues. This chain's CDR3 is CASSPSSNYGYTF. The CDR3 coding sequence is TGTGCCAGCAGCCCCTCGTCCAACTATGGCTACACCTTC.

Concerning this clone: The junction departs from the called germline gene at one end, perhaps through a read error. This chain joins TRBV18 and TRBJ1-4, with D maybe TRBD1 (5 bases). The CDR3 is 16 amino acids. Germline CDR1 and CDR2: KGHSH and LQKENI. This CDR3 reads CASLPPLQGGIEKLFF. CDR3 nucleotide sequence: TGTGCCAGCTTACCACCGTTGCAGGGCGGGATTGAAAAACTGTTTTTT.

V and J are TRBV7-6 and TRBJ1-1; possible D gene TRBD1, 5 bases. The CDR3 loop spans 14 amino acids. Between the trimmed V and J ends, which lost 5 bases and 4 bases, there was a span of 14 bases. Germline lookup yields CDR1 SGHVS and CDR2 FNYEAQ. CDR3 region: CASSKRAGGTEAFF. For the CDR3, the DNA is TGTGCCAGCAGCAAGAGGGCGGGGGGCACTGAAGCTTTCTTT.

The CDR3 region has the DNA TGCGCCAGCAGCCGACCCGGGACTCAGGTTGGCACTGAAGCTTTCTTT. Its protein is CASSRPGTQVGTEAFF. The rearrangement joins TRBV5-1 to TRBJ1-1, with D tentatively TRBD1 (5 bases). The CDR3 length is 16 residues. Per the germline V gene, CDR1 is SGHRS and CDR2 is YFSETQ. V lost 4 bases to trimming and J lost 4 bases, with 20 bases between them.

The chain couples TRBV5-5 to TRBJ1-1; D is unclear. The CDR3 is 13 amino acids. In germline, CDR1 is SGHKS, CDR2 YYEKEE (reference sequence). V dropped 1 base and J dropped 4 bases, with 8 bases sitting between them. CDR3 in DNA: TGTGCCAGCAGCTTGCGGTTCCGCACTGAAGCTTTCTTT. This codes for CASSLRFRTEAFF.

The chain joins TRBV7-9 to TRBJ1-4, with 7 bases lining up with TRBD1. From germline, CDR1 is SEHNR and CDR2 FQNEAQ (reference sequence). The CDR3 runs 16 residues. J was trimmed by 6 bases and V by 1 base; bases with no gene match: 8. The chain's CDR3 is CASSLGSTTGDEKLFF. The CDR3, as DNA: TGTGCCAGCAGCTTAGGATCTACAACAGGGGATGAAAAACTGTTTTTT.

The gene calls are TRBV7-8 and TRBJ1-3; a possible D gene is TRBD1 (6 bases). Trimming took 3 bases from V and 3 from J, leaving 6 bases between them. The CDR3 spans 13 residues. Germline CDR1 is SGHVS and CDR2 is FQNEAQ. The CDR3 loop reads CASSFRGGNTIYF. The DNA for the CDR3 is TGTGCCAGCAGCTTCAGGGGTGGAAACACCATATATTTT. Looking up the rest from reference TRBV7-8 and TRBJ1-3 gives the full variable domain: GAGVSQSPRYKVAKRGQDVALRCDPISGHVSLFWYQQALGQGPEFLTYFQNEAQLDKSGLPSDRFFAERPEGSVSTLKIQRTQQEDSAVYLCASSFRGGNTIYFGEGSWLTVV.

CDR3 loop: CASSIGDRGQSEQYF. The CDR3 nucleotides are TGTGCCAGCAGCATCGGGGACAGGGGGCAATCCGAGCAGTACTTC. The chain joins TRBV9 to TRBJ2-7, with 12 bases aligning to TRBD1. Per the germline V gene, CDR1 is SGDLS and CDR2 is YYNGEE. The CDR3 extends over 15 amino acids. Trimming removed 4 bases from V and 6 bases from J; junction bases left unmatched: 8.